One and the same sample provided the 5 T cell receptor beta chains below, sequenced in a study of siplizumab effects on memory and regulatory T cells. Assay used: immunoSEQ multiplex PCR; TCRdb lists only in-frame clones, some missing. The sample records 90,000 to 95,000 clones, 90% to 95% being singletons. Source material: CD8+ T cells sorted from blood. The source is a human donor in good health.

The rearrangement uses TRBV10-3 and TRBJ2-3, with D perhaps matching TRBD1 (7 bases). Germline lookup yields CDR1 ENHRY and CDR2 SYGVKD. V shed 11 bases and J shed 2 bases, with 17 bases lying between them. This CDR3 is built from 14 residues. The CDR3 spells CASGQGGVTDTQYF. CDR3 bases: TGTGCCTCAGGGCAGGGGGGAGTCACAGATACGCAGTATTTT.

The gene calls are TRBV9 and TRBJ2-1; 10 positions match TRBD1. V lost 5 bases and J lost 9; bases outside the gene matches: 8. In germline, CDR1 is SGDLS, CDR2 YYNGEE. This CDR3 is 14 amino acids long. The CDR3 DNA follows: TGTGCCAGCAGTCCGGGACAGGGGATCGGTGAGCAGTTCTTC. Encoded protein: CASSPGQGIGEQFF.

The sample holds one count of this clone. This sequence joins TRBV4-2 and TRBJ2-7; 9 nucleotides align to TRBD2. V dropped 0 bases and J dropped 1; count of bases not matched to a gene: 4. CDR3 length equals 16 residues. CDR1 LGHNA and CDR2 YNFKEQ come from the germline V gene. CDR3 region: CASSQEMSGGSYEQYF. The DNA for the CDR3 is TGTGCCAGCAGCCAAGAAATGAGCGGGGGGTCCTACGAGCAGTACTTC.

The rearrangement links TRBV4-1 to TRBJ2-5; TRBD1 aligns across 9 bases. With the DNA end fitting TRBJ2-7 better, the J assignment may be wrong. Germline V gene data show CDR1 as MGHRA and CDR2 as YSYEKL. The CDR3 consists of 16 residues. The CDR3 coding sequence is TGCGCCAGCAGCCATGACTCCGGGACAGGGACACGCGAGCAGTACTTC. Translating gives CASSHDSGTGTREQYF.

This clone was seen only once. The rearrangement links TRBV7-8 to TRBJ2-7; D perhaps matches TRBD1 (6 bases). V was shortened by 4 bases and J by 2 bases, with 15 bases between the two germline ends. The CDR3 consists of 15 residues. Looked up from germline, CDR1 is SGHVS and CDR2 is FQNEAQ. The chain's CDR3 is CASSSSWGPTYEQYF. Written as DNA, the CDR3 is TGTGCCAGCAGCTCCTCCTGGGGGCCTACCTACGAGCAGTACTTC. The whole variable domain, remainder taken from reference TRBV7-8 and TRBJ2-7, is GAGVSQSPRYKVAKRGQDVALRCDPISGHVSLFWYQQALGQGPEFLTYFQNEAQLDKSGLPSDRFFAERPEGSVSTLKIQRTQQEDSAVYLCASSSSWGPTYEQYFGPGTRLTVT.